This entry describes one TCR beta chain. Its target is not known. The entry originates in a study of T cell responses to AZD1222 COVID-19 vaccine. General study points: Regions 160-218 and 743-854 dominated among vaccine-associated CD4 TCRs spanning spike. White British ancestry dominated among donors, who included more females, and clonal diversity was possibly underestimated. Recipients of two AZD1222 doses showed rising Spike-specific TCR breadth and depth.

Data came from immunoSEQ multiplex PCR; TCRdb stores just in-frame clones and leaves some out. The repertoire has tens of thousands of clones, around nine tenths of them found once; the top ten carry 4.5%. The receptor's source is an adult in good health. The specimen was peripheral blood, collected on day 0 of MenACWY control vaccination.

The CDR3 sequence is CASSAGQPQHF. CDR3 coding DNA: TGTGCCAGTAGTGCGGGTCAGCCCCAGCATTTT. This chain connects TRBV19 to TRBJ1-5; D remains unclear. The CDR3 is made up of 11 amino acids. Germline CDR1 reads LNHDA; CDR2 reads SQIVND (reference sequence). V dropped 5 bases and J dropped 6 bases, with 5 bases sitting between them.